A selection of T cell receptor beta chains follows, all from one sample in a study of graft-versus-host responses after intestinal transplantation. The assay was immunoSEQ multiplex PCR, and TCRdb's table has in-frame clones only and misses some. The table records under 8,000 clones, roughly 80% of them present only once. The sample here was ileum tissue, taken around 230 days after intestinal transplant. The source of these receptors is a human patient who received an intestinal transplant, so some T cells may come from the graft donor. Each CDR3 is given without its conserved first and last residue. The order of the fields is clone size, J gene, V gene, CDR3 protein. Rows may omit the clone size; those that give it use once, few, many or a size class.

clone size: few; J gene: TRBJ1-1; V gene: TRBV5-6; CDR3 protein: ASSATLANTEAF
clone size: .; J gene: TRBJ2-3; V gene: TRBV15; CDR3 protein: ATSRKGQVGDTQY
clone size: .; J gene: TRBJ2-2; V gene: TRBV7-9; CDR3 protein: ASSSRDRGRSRTGELF
clone size: .; J gene: TRBJ1-3; V gene: TRBV2; CDR3 protein: ASSPGQGTLKDTIY
clone size: .; J gene: TRBJ1-1; V gene: TRBV5-6; CDR3 protein: ASSGGTGAQNTEAF
clone size: .; J gene: TRBJ2-1; V gene: TRBV19; CDR3 protein: ASSITGSSYNEQF
clone size: .; J gene: TRBJ2-5; V gene: TRBV4-3; CDR3 protein: ASSQEWSWETQY
clone size: .; J gene: TRBJ2-3; V gene: TRBV5-6; CDR3 protein: ASSLAGDRGSTDTQY
clone size: .; J gene: TRBJ2-2; V gene: TRBV5-1; CDR3 protein: ASRSGGATTGTGELF
clone size: few; J gene: TRBJ1-4; V gene: TRBV6-1; CDR3 protein: ASSARTGKDEKLF
clone size: .; J gene: TRBJ1-6; V gene: TRBV27; CDR3 protein: ASGFRQGYNSPLH
clone size: .; J gene: TRBJ1-2; V gene: TRBV27; CDR3 protein: ASTENRDRGYGYT
clone size: .; J gene: TRBJ2-1; V gene: TRBV6-5; CDR3 protein: ASSYTGYNEQF
clone size: .; J gene: TRBJ2-5; V gene: TRBV4-3; CDR3 protein: ASSQGLAGGNGETQY
clone size: few; J gene: TRBJ1-5; V gene: TRBV28; CDR3 protein: ASSFGTLPNQPQH
clone size: .; J gene: TRBJ2-3; V gene: TRBV7-2; CDR3 protein: ASSYTSGGAGDTQY
clone size: .; J gene: TRBJ2-7; V gene: TRBV11-2; CDR3 protein: ASSGAGTGRREQY
clone size: .; J gene: TRBJ1-3; V gene: TRBV30; CDR3 protein: AWSVEVSGNTIY
clone size: once; J gene: TRBJ2-4; V gene: TRBV2; CDR3 protein: ASSDGTSGRPKNIQY
clone size: .; J gene: TRBJ2-2; V gene: TRBV27; CDR3 protein: ASSSTYRGAGELF
clone size: .; J gene: TRBJ2-7; V gene: TRBV21-1; CDR3 protein: ASSKFRHRSYEQY
clone size: few; J gene: TRBJ1-5; V gene: TRBV7-2; CDR3 protein: ASSLEQGFNQPQH
clone size: .; J gene: TRBJ1-1; V gene: TRBV7-3; CDR3 protein: ASSTFTGQRAMNTEAF
clone size: .; J gene: TRBJ2-1; V gene: TRBV7-9; CDR3 protein: ASTLGQVTDNEQF
clone size: once; J gene: TRBJ2-1; V gene: TRBV5-5; CDR3 protein: ASDRLLAGELENEQF
clone size: once; J gene: TRBJ1-2; V gene: TRBV9; CDR3 protein: ASSVVGERDLL
clone size: .; J gene: TRBJ2-5; V gene: TRBV5-1; CDR3 protein: ASSKRTSGERGQETQY
clone size: few; J gene: TRBJ1-3; V gene: TRBV6-5; CDR3 protein: GQPHSGNTIY
clone size: .; J gene: TRBJ1-2; V gene: TRBV18; CDR3 protein: ASSPGRRGSGYT
clone size: .; J gene: TRBJ2-7; V gene: TRBV9; CDR3 protein: ASSVGTVSGEQY
clone size: few; J gene: TRBJ1-2; V gene: TRBV28; CDR3 protein: ASSPPGARAYGYT
clone size: .; J gene: TRBJ1-1; V gene: TRBV28; CDR3 protein: ASSPRTGRVTEAF
clone size: .; J gene: TRBJ2-7; V gene: TRBV5-4; CDR3 protein: ASSLLGGQGAREQY
clone size: .; J gene: TRBJ2-5; V gene: TRBV11-2; CDR3 protein: ASSLNRGGHQTQY
clone size: once; J gene: TRBJ2-7; V gene: TRBV28; CDR3 protein: ASSPRGGTAQYEQY
clone size: .; J gene: TRBJ1-1; V gene: TRBV2; CDR3 protein: ASGPWGQLLNTEAF
clone size: .; J gene: TRBJ2-7; V gene: TRBV6-5; CDR3 protein: ASRGTGVHEQY